This T cell receptor (beta chain) originates from a study of blood T cell repertoires in COVID-19. Background on the study: Donors in the United States, Italy and Spain gave samples during acute or convalescent COVID-19. PBMCs, B-cell-depleted T cells, or T cells were the source of the cDNA or gDNA that made up the material.

Participant ages covered about 18 to 95 years across around 25 US areas. Sequencing used immunoSEQ multiplex PCR; TCRdb keeps in-frame clones, though not all of them. The data contain roughly 380,000 clones, around nine tenths of them singletons. CDR3 length: 15 residues. CDR1 and CDR2 (germline): LNHDA, SQIVND (reference sequence). V was cut by 6 bases and J by 0 bases, with 14 bases left in between. This rearrangement joins TRBV19 to TRBJ1-1; tentatively, D is TRBD1 (5 bases). This clonotype originated in a woman aged 30 to 39 who had been exposed to COVID-19. The sample taken for sequencing was PBMCs or T cells enriched from blood (not recorded which). This CDR3 reads CASSPSRVLNTEAFF. CDR3 sequence (DNA): TGTGCCAGTAGCCCCTCCAGGGTGCTGAACACTGAAGCTTTCTTT.